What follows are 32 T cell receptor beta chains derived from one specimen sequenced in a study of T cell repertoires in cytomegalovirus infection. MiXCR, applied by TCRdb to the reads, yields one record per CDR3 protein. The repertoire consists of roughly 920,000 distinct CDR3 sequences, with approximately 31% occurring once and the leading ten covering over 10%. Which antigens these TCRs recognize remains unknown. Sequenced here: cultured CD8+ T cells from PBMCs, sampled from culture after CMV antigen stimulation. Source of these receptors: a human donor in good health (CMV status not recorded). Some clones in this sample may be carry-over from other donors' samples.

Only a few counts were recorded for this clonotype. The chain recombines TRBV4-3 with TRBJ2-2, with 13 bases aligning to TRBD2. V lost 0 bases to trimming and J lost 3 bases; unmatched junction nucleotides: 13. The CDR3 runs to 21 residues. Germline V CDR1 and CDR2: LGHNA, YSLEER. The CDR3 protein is CASSQDRPSLAGGLYTGELFF. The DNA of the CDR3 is TGCGCCAGCAGCCAAGATCGTCCTTCACTAGCGGGGGGGCTGTACACCGGGGAGCTGTTTTTT.

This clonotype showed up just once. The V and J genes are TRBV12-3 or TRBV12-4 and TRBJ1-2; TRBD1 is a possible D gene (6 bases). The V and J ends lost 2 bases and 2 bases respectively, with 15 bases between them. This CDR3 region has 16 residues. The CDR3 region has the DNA TGTGCCAGCAGTTTATTGCCGAGACAGGCGAACTATGGCTACACCTTC. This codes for CASSLLPRQANYGYTF.

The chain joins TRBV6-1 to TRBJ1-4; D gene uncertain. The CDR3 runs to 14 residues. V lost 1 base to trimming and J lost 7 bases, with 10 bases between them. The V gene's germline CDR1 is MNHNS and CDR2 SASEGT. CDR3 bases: TGTGCCAGCAGTGAAGGAGGTTATTTTGAAAAACTGTTTTTT. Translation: CASSEGGYFEKLFF.

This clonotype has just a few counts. CDR3 in DNA: TGTGCCAGCACCACCGGGGGGTATCCCACAGATACGCAGTATTTT. Translating it yields CASTTGGYPTDTQYF. The chain carries TRBV7-2 and TRBJ2-3; 7 bases line up with TRBD2. The germline V gene encodes CDR1 SGHTA and CDR2 FQGNSA. V lost 7 bases, J lost 2 bases, and 9 bases stayed unmatched. CDR3 size: 15 residues.

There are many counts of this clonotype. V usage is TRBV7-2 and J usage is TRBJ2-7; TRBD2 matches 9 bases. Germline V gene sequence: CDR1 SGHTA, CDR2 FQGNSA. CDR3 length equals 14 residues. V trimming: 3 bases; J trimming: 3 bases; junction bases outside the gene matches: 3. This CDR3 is CASSFAGGDYEQYF. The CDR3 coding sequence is TGTGCCAGCAGCTTCGCGGGGGGGGACTACGAGCAGTACTTC.

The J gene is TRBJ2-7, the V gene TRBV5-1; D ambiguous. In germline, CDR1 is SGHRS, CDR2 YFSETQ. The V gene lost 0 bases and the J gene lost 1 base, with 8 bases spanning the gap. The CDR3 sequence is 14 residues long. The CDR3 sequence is CASSLGTSSYEQYF. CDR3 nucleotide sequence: TGCGCCAGCAGCTTGGGGACGTCTTCCTACGAGCAGTACTTC.

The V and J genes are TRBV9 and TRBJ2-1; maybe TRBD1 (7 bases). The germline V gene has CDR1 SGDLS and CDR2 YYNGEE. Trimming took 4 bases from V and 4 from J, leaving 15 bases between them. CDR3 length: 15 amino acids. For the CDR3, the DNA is TGTGCCAGCAGCTCTCAGGGGGGAACTTACAATGAGCAGTTCTTC. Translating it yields CASSSQGGTYNEQFF.

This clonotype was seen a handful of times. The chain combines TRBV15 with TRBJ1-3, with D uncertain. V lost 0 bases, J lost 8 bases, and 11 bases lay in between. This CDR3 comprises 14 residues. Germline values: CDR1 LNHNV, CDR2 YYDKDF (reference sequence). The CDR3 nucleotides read TGTGCCACCAGCAGAGATGGAACGGCCGACACCATATATTTT. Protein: CATSRDGTADTIYF.

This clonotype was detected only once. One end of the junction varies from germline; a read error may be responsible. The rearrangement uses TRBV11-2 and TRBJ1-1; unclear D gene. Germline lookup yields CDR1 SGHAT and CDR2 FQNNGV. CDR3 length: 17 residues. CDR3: CTSSPKFREDARAEAFF. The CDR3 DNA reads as TGTACCAGCAGCCCGAAATTCCGGGAGGATGCGAGGGCTGAAGCTTTCTTT.

Here the CDR3 reads CASSEPGTGDTGELFF. The DNA of the CDR3 is TGTGCCAGCAGCGAACCCGGGACAGGGGACACCGGGGAGCTGTTTTTT. The V gene is TRBV9, the J gene TRBJ2-2; 10 bases match TRBD1. Germline V lookup: CDR1 SGDLS, CDR2 YYNGEE. The CDR3 spans 16 residues. V lost 3 bases to trimming and J lost 3 bases; unmatched junction nucleotides: 5.

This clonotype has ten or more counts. This CDR3 reads CASQTVPGTSGGHNEQFF. CDR3 sequence (DNA): TGTGCCAGCCAAACGGTCCCCGGGACTAGCGGGGGACACAATGAGCAGTTCTTC. This chain joins TRBV7-8 and TRBJ2-1; 14 bases fit TRBD2. Germline-derived CDR1 and CDR2 are SGHVS and FQNEAQ. The CDR3 runs 18 residues. V gave up 8 bases and J gave up 5 bases; unmatched junction bases: 14.

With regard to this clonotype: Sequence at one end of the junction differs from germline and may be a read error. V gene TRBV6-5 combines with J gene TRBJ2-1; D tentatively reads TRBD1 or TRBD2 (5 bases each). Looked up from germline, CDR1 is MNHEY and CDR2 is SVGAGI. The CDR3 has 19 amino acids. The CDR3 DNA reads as TGTGCCAACAGTTACTCGTATTCCCGGGACGGCTCCCCCTACAATGAGCAGTTCTTC. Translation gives CANSYSYSRDGSPYNEQFF.

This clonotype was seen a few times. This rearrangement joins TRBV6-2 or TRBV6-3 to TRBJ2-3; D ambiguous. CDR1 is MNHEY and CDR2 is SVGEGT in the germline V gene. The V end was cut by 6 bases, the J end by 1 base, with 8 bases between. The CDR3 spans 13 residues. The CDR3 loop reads CASSVYRTDTQYF. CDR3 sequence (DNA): TGTGCCAGCAGCGTATACCGCACAGATACGCAGTATTTT.

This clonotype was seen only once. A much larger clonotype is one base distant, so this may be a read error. In nucleotides, the CDR3 is TGTGCCAGCAGTGGCGGGAATTGGGAATACAATGAGCAGTTCTTC. This translates into CASSGGNWEYNEQFF. The rearrangement joins TRBV7-2 to TRBJ2-1; D is perhaps TRBD2 (6 bases). Between the trimmed V and J ends, which lost 6 bases and 4 bases, there was a span of 16 bases. The CDR3 extends over 15 amino acids. Germline assignment: CDR1 SGHTA and CDR2 FQGNSA.

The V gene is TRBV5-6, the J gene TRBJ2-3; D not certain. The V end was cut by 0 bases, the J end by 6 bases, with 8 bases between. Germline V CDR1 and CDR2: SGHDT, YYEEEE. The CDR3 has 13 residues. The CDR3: CASSLGFHDTQYF. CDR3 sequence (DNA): TGTGCCAGCAGCTTGGGTTTCCACGATACGCAGTATTTT.

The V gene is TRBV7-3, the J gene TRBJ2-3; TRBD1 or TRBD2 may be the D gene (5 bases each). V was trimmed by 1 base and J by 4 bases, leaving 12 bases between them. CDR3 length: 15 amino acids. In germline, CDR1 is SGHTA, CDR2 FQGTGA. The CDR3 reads CASSLRDGRSDTQYF. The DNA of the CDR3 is TGTGCCAGCAGCTTAAGGGACGGAAGATCAGATACGCAGTATTTT.

CDR3 sequence: CSARARGEQYF. CDR3 nucleotides: TGCAGTGCTAGAGCCCGGGGAGAGCAGTACTTC. The chain is built from TRBV20-1 and TRBJ2-7; tentative D call: TRBD2 (5 bases). V shed 1 base and J shed 7 bases, with 8 bases lying between them. The CDR3 has 11 residues. Germline CDR1 is DFQATT and CDR2 is SNEGSKA (reference sequence).

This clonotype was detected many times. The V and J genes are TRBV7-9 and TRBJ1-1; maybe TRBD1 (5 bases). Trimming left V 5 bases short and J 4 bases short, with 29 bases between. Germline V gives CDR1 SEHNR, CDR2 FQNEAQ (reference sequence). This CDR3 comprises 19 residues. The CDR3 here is CASSPGLGIGMGHSTEAFF. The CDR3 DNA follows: TGTGCCAGCAGCCCTGGCTTAGGGATAGGTATGGGGCATAGCACTGAAGCTTTCTTT. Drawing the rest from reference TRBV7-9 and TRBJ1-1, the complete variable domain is DTGVSQNPRHKITKRGQNVTFRCDPISEHNRLYWYRQTLGQGPEFLTYFQNEAQLEKSRLLSDRFSAERPKGSFSTLEIQRTEQGDSAMYLCASSPGLGIGMGHSTEAFFGQGTRLTVV.

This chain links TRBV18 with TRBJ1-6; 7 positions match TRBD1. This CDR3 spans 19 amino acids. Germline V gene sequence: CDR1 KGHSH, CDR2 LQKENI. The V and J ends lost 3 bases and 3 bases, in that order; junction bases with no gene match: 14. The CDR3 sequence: CASSPLETTGQIYNSPLHF. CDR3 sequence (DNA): TGTGCCAGCTCACCCCTAGAGACGACGGGACAGATCTATAATTCACCCCTCCACTTT.

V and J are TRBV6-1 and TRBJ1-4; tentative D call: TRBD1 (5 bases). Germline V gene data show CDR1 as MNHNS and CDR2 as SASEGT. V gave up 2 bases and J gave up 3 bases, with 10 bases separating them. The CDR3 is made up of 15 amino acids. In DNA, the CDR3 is TGTGCCAGCAGTGAATTTGGGGCCTCTAATGAAAAACTGTTTTTT. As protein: CASSEFGASNEKLFF.

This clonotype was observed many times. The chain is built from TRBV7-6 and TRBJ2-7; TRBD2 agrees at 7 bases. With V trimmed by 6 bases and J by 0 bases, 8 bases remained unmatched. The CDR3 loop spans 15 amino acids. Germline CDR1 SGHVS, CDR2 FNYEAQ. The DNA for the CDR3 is TGTGCCAGCAGTCCTCTAGCGGTTAGCTCCTACGAGCAGTACTTC. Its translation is CASSPLAVSSYEQYF.

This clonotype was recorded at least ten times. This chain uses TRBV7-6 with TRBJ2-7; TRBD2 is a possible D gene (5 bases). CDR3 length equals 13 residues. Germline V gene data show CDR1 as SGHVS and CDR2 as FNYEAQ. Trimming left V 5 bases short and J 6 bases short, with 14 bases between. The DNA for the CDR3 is TGTGCCAGCAGCCCCCGGGGATACATCGAGCAGTACTTC. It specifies CASSPRGYIEQYF.

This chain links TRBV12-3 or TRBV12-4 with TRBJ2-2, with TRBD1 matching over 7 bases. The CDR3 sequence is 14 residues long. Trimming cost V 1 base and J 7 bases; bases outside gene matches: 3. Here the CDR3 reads CASSLDRGGGELFF. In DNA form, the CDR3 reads TGTGCCAGCAGTTTAGACAGGGGTGGCGGGGAGCTGTTTTTT.

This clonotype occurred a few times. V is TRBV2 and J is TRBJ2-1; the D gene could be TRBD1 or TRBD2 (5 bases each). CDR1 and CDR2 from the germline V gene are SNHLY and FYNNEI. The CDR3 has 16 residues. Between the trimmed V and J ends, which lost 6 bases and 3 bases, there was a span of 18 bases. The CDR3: CASSLGTLQFYNEQFF. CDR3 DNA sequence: TGTGCCAGCAGCTTGGGGACGTTACAATTCTACAATGAGCAGTTCTTC.

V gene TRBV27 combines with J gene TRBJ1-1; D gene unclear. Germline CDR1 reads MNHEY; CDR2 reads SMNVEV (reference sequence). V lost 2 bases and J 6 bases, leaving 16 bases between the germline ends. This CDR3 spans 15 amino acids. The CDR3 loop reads CASSLRGRPGAEAFF. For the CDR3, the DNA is TGTGCCAGCAGTTTAAGAGGACGGCCTGGGGCTGAAGCTTTCTTT.

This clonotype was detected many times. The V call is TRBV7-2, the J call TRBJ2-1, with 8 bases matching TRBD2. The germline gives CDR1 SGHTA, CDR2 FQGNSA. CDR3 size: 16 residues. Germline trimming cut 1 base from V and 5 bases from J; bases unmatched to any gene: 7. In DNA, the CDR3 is TGTGCCAGCAGCTTAGAGGCGGGGGGACCCAACAATGAGCAGTTCTTC. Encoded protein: CASSLEAGGPNNEQFF. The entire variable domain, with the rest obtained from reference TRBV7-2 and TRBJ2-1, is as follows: GAGVSQSPSNKVTEKGKDVELRCDPISGHTALYWYRQSLGQGLEFLIYFQGNSAPDKSGLPSDRFSAERTGGSVSTLTIQRTQQEDSAVYLCASSLEAGGPNNEQFFGPGTRLTVL.

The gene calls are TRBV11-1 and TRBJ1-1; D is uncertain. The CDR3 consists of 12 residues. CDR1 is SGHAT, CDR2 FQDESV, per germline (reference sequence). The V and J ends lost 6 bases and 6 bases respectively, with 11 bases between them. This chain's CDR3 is CASRPPRPEAFF. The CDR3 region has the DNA TGTGCCAGCAGGCCGCCCAGGCCTGAAGCTTTCTTT.

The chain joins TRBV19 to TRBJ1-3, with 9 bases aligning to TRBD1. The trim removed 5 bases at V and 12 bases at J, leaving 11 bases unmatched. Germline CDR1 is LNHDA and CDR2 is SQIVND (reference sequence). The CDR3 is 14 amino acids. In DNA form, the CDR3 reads TGTGCCAGTAGTGACCGGGACAGGGACGTCGTCATATATTTT. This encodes CASSDRDRDVVIYF.

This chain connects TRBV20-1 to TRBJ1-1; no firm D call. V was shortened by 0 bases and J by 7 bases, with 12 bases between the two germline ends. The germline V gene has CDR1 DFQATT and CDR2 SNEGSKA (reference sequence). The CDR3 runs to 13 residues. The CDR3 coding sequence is TGCAGTGCTAGAGAGGCTAGGAGCTATGAAGCTTTCTTT. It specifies CSAREARSYEAFF.

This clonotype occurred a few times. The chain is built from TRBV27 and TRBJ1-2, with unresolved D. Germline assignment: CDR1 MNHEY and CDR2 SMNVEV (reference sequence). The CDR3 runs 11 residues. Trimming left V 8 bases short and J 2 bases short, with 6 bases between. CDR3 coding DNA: TGTGCCAGCGGGAGAAACTATGGCTACACCTTC. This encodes CASGRNYGYTF.

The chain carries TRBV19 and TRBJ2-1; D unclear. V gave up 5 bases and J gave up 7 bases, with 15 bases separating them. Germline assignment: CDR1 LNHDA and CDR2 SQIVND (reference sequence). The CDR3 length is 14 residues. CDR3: CASSERTLSNEQFF. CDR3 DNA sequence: TGTGCCAGTAGTGAGAGGACGCTATCAAATGAGCAGTTCTTC.

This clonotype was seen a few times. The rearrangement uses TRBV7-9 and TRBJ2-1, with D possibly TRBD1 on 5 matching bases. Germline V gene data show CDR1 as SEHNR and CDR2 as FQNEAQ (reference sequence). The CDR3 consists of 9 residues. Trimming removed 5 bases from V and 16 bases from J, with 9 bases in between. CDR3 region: CASSPRGFF. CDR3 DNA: TGTGCCAGCAGCCCAAGGGGATTCTTC.